This note documents a single TCR beta chain sequence. The antigen is undetermined. The data stem from a study of cytomegalovirus exposure and HLA in healthy donors. Study-wide findings and caveats: The study reported that TCR beta sequences accurately predicted HLA-A and HLA-B alleles in most subjects. Per a prior analysis, the majority of TCR beta V segments were productive roughly 87% or roughly 30% of the time.

Healthy people donating bone marrow made up the donors. PCR used 60 Vbeta primers and 13 Jbeta primers. Some clones are missing from TCRdb's copy, which holds only in-frame ones; the method was immunoSEQ multiplex PCR. The sample includes under 130,000 clones, 79% of them seen just once. V lost 5 bases and J lost 0; bases outside the gene matches: 3. CDR3 length equals 15 residues. Germline assignment: CDR1 SSHAT and CDR2 FNYEAQ (reference sequence). The specimen was PBMCs. This TCR derives from a man in his forties or fifties in good health and CMV-seropositive. This rearrangement joins TRBV7-7 to TRBJ2-2; the match to TRBD1 covers 7 bases. The CDR3 loop is CASSLDRANTGELFF. As DNA, the CDR3 is TGTGCCAGCAGCCTCGACAGGGCGAACACCGGGGAGCTGTTTTTT.